This TCR beta chain was sequenced in a study of shared clonotypes between healthy human individuals. Measured with immunoSEQ multiplex PCR; TCRdb has only the in-frame clones, and not every one. The sample holds roughly 2.5 million clones, over 85% seen once. This clone was picked up a small number of times. Trimming took off 7 bases at V and 7 bases at J, with 17 bases between the two ends. The CDR3 runs to 13 residues. Per the germline V gene, CDR1 is SQVTM and CDR2 is ANQGSEA. This receptor was obtained from a man aged 18-30 years in good health. Sample: naive CD4+ T cells sorted from blood. Subset noted: CD45RA+ positively selected. This chain connects TRBV29-1 to TRBJ2-1; perhaps TRBD1 as D (5 bases). CDR3 protein: CSGGVRGGNEQFF. CDR3 nucleotides: TGCAGCGGGGGTGTTAGGGGCGGTAATGAGCAGTTCTTC.